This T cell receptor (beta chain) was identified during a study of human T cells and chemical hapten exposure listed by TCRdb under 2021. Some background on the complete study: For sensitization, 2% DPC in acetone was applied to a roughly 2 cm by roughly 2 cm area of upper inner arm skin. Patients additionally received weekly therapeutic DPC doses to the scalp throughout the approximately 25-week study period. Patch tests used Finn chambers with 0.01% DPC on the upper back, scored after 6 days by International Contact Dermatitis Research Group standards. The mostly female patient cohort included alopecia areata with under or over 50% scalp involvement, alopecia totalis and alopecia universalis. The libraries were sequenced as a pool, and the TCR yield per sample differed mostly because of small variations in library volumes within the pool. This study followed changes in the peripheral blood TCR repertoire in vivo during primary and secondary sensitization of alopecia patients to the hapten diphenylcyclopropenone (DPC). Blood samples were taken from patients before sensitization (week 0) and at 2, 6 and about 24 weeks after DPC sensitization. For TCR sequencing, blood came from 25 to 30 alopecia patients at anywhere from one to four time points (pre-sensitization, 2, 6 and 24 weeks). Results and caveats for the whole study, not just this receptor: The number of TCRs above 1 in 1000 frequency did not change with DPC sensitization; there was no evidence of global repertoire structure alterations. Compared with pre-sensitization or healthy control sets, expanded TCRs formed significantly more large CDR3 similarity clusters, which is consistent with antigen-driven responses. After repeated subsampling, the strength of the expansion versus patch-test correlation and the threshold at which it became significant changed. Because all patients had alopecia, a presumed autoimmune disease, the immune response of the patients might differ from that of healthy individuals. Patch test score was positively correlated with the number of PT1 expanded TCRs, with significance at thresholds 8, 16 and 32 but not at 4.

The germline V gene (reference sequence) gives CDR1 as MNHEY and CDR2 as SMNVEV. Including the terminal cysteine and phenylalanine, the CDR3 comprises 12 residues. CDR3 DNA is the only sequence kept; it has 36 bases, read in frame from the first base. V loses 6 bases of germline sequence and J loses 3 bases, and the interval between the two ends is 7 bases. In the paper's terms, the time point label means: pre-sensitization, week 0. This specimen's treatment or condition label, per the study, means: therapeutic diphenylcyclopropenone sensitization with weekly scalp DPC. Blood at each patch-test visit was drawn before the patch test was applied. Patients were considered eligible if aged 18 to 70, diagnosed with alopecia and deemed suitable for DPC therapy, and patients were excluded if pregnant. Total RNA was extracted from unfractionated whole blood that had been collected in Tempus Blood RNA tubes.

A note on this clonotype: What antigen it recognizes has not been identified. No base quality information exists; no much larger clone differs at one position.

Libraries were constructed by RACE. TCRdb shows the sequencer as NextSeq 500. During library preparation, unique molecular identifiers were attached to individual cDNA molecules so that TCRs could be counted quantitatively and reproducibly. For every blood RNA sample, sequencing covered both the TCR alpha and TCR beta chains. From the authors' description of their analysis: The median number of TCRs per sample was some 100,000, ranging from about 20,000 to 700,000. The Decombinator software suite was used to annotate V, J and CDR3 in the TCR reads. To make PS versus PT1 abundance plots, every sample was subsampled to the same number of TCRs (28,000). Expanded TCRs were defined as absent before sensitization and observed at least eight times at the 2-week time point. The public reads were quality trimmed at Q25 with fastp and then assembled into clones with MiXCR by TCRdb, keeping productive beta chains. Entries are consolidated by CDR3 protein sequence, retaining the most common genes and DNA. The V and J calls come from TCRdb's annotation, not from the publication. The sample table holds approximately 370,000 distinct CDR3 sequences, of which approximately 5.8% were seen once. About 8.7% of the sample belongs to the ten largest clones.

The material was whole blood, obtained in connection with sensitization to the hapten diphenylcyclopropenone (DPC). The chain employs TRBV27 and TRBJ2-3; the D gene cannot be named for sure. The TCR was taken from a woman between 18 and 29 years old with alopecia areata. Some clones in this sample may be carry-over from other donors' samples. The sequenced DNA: TGTGCCAGCAGCACAGAGACAGATACGCAGTATTTT. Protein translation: CASSTETDTQYF.